This is a list of T cell receptor beta chains from one sample in a study of neoadjuvant anti-PD-1 for oral cavity cancer. Here immunoSEQ multiplex PCR was the method, and the copy in TCRdb shows in-frame clones only, minus some. The data show tens of thousands of clones, 25% to 30% seen once. Sequencing was performed on tumor tissue, taken after nivolumab (anti-PD-1) treatment. The receptors were gathered from a person aged 35 to 85 with oral cavity squamous cell carcinoma. Both conserved end residues are part of each CDR3. D genes are given only for firm matches. The size entry is marked missing in some rows and otherwise reads once, few, many or a size class.

v_gene	d_gene	abundance	j_gene	CDR3aa	CDR3nt
TRBV7-9	TRBD2	NA	TRBJ2-7	CASSGGLAVSYEQYF	TGTGCCAGCAGCGGCGGACTAGCGGTTTCCTACGAGCAGTACTTC
TRBV7-9	NA	NA	TRBJ2-1	CASSLEGFYNEQFF	TGTGCCAGCAGCCTCGAGGGGTTCTACAATGAGCAGTTCTTC
TRBV30	NA	few	TRBJ1-4	CAWSALGTNEKLFF	TGTGCCTGGAGTGCGTTGGGCACTAATGAAAAACTGTTTTTT
TRBV20-1	NA	many	TRBJ2-1	CSARDPNEQFF	TGCAGTGCTAGAGATCCCAATGAGCAGTTCTTC
TRBV5-4	NA	few	TRBJ1-6	CASSSGLSYNSPLHF	TGTGCCAGCAGCAGTGGACTTTCCTATAATTCACCCCTCCACTTT
TRBV15	NA	few	TRBJ1-2	CATSREGGAGYTF	TGTGCCACCAGCAGAGAGGGTGGTGCGGGCTACACCTTC
TRBV19	TRBD2	few	TRBJ2-7	CASSIGASGGPLSYEQYF	TGTGCCAGTAGTATCGGGGCTAGCGGGGGCCCTCTCTCCTACGAGCAGTACTTC
TRBV7-3	NA	few	TRBJ1-2	CASSLPPREKPNYGYTF	TGTGCCAGCAGCCTCCCTCCAAGAGAGAAACCTAACTATGGCTACACCTTC
TRBV4-1	TRBD1	NA	TRBJ2-3	CASSRDSATDTQYF	TGCGCCAGCAGCCGGGACAGTGCCACAGATACGCAGTATTTT
TRBV11-2	NA	NA	TRBJ1-1	CASSSYAFF	TGTGCCAGCAGCTCGTACGCTTTCTTT
TRBV4-1	NA	NA	TRBJ1-6	CASSAPGANSPLHF	TGCGCCAGCAGCGCGCCCGGGGCGAATTCACCCCTCCACTTT
TRBV7-9	NA	NA	TRBJ2-5	CASEGLETQYF	TGTGCCAGCGAGGGTTTGGAGACCCAGTACTTC
TRBV15	NA	few	TRBJ2-7	CATSYSTVSEQYF	TGTGCCACCAGCTATAGTACAGTCTCCGAGCAGTACTTC
TRBV9	NA	NA	TRBJ1-1	CASSVGTMNTEVFF	TGTGCCAGCAGCGTCGGTACGATGAACACTGAAGTTTTCTTT
TRBV9	NA	NA	TRBJ1-2	CASSPYSGGDGYTF	TGTGCCAGCAGCCCGTATAGCGGGGGCGACGGCTACACCTTC
TRBV5-1	TRBD1	once	TRBJ1-4	CASSLTGGTEKLFF	TGCGCCAGCAGCTTGACAGGGGGCACTGAAAAACTGTTTTTT
TRBV19	TRBD2	many	TRBJ2-3	CASSVQRGSTDTQYF	TGTGCCAGTAGTGTGCAGCGGGGGAGCACAGATACGCAGTATTTT
TRBV9	NA	few	TRBJ2-7	CASSVAVGRSYEQYF	TGTGCCAGCAGCGTAGCGGTAGGGAGATCCTACGAGCAGTACTTC
TRBV11-3	NA	few	TRBJ2-1	CASSLGQYNEQFF	TGTGCCAGCAGCTTAGGACAGTACAATGAGCAGTTCTTC
TRBV12-5	TRBD1	NA	TRBJ2-5	CASGKTGMETQYF	TGTGCTAGTGGTAAGACAGGGATGGAGACCCAGTACTTC
TRBV4-1	NA	NA	TRBJ2-7	CASSQVEREQYF	TGCGCCAGCAGCCAAGTCGAGCGGGAGCAGTACTTC
TRBV2	NA	NA	TRBJ1-1	CASTGGRQGWGTEAFF	TGTGCCAGCACCGGAGGCAGGCAGGGCTGGGGGACTGAAGCTTTCTTT
TRBV10-3	TRBD2	NA	TRBJ2-5	CAISALAGWETQYF	TGTGCCATCAGTGCGCTAGCGGGGTGGGAGACCCAGTACTTC
TRBV6-6	NA	NA	TRBJ2-1	CASNERYNEQFF	TGTGCCAGCAATGAGCGGTACAATGAGCAGTTCTTC
TRBV7-3	NA	NA	TRBJ1-4	CASSLQGHPNEKLFF	TGTGCCAGCAGCCTACAGGGTCATCCTAATGAAAAACTGTTTTTT
TRBV10-3	TRBD1	NA	TRBJ2-2	CAISESAGGTNTGELFF	TGTGCCATCAGTGAGTCGGCAGGGGGCACGAACACCGGGGAGCTGTTTTTT
TRBV6-5	TRBD1	NA	TRBJ1-2	CASSLQGGSHYGYTF	TGTGCCAGCAGTTTACAGGGGGGGAGTCACTATGGCTACACCTTC
TRBV6-6	NA	NA	TRBJ2-7	CASSYSNYEQYF	TGTGCCAGCAGTTACTCGAACTACGAGCAGTACTTC
TRBV10-2	TRBD1	medium-sized	TRBJ1-2	CASSEDRGNYGYTF	TGCGCCAGCAGTGAGGACAGGGGCAACTATGGCTACACCTTC
TRBV6-5	NA	many	TRBJ2-1	CASSHGGHNEQFF	TGTGCCAGCAGTCACGGAGGTCACAATGAGCAGTTCTTC
TRBV21-1	NA	NA	TRBJ2-7	CASSNADRGHSYEQYF	TGTGCCAGCAGCAACGCCGACAGGGGACACTCCTACGAGCAGTACTTC
TRBV5-4	NA	NA	TRBJ1-2	CASSTGTRPDYGYTF	TGTGCCAGCAGCACCGGAACGAGGCCAGATTATGGCTACACCTTC